This is a list of T cell receptor beta chains from one sample in a study of T cells after yellow fever vaccination. Using its own MiXCR run on the 5' RACE reads, TCRdb lists one record per CDR3 protein. The top ten hold 15% to 20% of the sample, which has 450,000 to 600,000 distinct CDR3 sequences, around 16% seen once. The starting material was PBMCs, obtained 5 days after the first yellow fever vaccination. The source is a man aged 18 to 29 who received the YFV17D yellow fever vaccine. Both conserved end residues are part of each CDR3. The order of the fields is clone size, V gene, J gene, D gene, CDR3 DNA, CDR3 protein. The D gene is left open where the match is weak. Only some rows state a clone size, as once, few, many or a class for expanded clones.

>few|TRBV6-5|TRBJ1-6|NA
TGTGCCAGCAGTTACTCAGGGAATCAGAATTCACCCCTCCACTTT
CASSYSGNQNSPLHF
>many|TRBV12-3/TRBV12-4|TRBJ1-1|TRBD1
TGTGCCAGCAGTCCCGCGACAGGGGGCAACACTGAAGCTTTCTTT
CASSPATGGNTEAFF
>NA|TRBV7-2|TRBJ2-7|NA
TGTGCCAGCAGCTTCACAGGAGGGCTTGACTACGAGCAGTACTTC
CASSFTGGLDYEQYF
>few|TRBV7-9|TRBJ2-2|TRBD2
TGTGCCAGCAGCTTAGATAGCGGGGTAGCGAACACCGGGGAGCTGTTTTTT
CASSLDSGVANTGELFF
>NA|TRBV6-1|TRBJ1-5|NA
TGTGCCAGCAGCCCCGCCTCGGAGCCGTGGAATCAGCCCCAGCATTTT
CASSPASEPWNQPQHF
>NA|TRBV4-3|TRBJ2-4|NA
TGCGCCAGCAGCCAAGATCCGTTCTCGGGGGCCAAAAACATTCAGTACTTC
CASSQDPFSGAKNIQYF
>NA|TRBV10-3|TRBJ1-1|NA
TGTGCCATCAGCCCCGGGACTTTGAACACTGAAGCTTTCTTT
CAISPGTLNTEAFF
>NA|TRBV7-2|TRBJ1-1|NA
TGTGCCAGCAGCACCCGGGGCAGCTTGGGGACTGAAGCTTTCTTT
CASSTRGSLGTEAFF
>few|TRBV2|TRBJ2-1|NA
TGTGCCAGCAATCTGGGGCCGGGGGACAATGAGCAGTTCTTC
CASNLGPGDNEQFF
>NA|TRBV5-5|TRBJ1-2|TRBD1
TGTGCCAGCCTGACAGGGGGCAGTAACTATGGCTACACCTTC
CASLTGGSNYGYTF
>few|TRBV4-3|TRBJ1-2|NA
TGCGCCAGCAGCCAAGACGTGGCAGGGCGGGACTATGGCTACACCTTC
CASSQDVAGRDYGYTF
>NA|TRBV18|TRBJ1-2|NA
TGTGCCAGCTCACCAGAGACAAGTATTTATGGCTACACCTTC
CASSPETSIYGYTF
>NA|TRBV6-1|TRBJ2-3|TRBD1
TGTGCCAGCAGTGCCCCGGGACAGGTCACAGATACGCAGTATTTT
CASSAPGQVTDTQYF
>many|TRBV6-5|TRBJ1-1|NA
TGTGCCAGCAGTTACCGTCGGCCAGGTACTGAAGCTTTCTTT
CASSYRRPGTEAFF
>NA|TRBV5-4|TRBJ2-3|NA
TGTGCCAGCAGCGAGAGGGCTAGGACAGATACGCAGTATTTT
CASSERARTDTQYF
>few|TRBV7-3|TRBJ2-5|NA
TGTGCCAGCAGCCTTTACTGGGGGCCTCAAGAGACCCAGTACTTC
CASSLYWGPQETQYF
>few|TRBV18|TRBJ1-1|NA
TGTGCCAGCTCATCGCACGGGGGGGGGCAGGTGAACACTGAAGCTTTCTTT
CASSSHGGGQVNTEAFF
>few|TRBV6-5|TRBJ2-1|TRBD2
TGTGCCAGCAGTTACTTTGATTCGGGACTAAATGAGCAGTTCTTC
CASSYFDSGLNEQFF
>few|TRBV9|TRBJ1-6|NA
TGTGCCAGCAGGAAGGACACAGATAATTCACCCCTCCACTTT
CASRKDTDNSPLHF
>few|TRBV15|TRBJ1-2|TRBD1
TGTGCCACCAGCGGTCCAGGGGGCTATGGCTACACCTTC
CATSGPGGYGYTF
>once|TRBV5-4|TRBJ2-3|NA
TGTGCCAGCACCGCGGGACTGGGCACAGATACGCAGTATTTT
CASTAGLGTDTQYF
>NA|TRBV20-1|TRBJ2-5|NA
TGCAGTGCCGCGTGGCAAGAGACCCAGTACTTC
CSAAWQETQYF
>NA|TRBV19|TRBJ2-7|NA
TGTGCCAGTAGTATGAAAGGATTCGAGCAGTACTTC
CASSMKGFEQYF
>few|TRBV12-3/TRBV12-4|TRBJ2-7|NA
TGTGCCAGCAGTTTTAGCGGAGGGAGATGGGAGCAGTACTTC
CASSFSGGRWEQYF
>NA|TRBV7-9|TRBJ2-2|TRBD1
TGTGCCAGCAGCGTACCGGGACAGGGTGACACCGGGGAGCTGTTTTTT
CASSVPGQGDTGELFF
>few|TRBV12-5|TRBJ1-1|NA
TGTGCTAGTGGCTCGGGGGGGAACACTGAAGCTTTCTTT
CASGSGGNTEAFF
>NA|TRBV5-1|TRBJ2-3|TRBD1
TGCGCCAGCAGCTACGGGGGACAGGGACGCGCAGATACGCAGTATTTT
CASSYGGQGRADTQYF
>few|TRBV11-2|TRBJ2-2|TRBD1
TGTGCCAGCAGCTTAGTCCAGGACAGGGCCCACGCGAACACCGGGGAGCTGTTTTTT
CASSLVQDRAHANTGELFF
>NA|TRBV4-1|TRBJ1-3|NA
TGCGCCAGCAGCCAAGTTCTTAACTCTGGAAACACCATATATTTT
CASSQVLNSGNTIYF
>many|TRBV27|TRBJ1-5|NA
TGTGCCAGCAGTTTATTTGGGGGAGGCAATCAGCCCCAGCATTTT
CASSLFGGGNQPQHF